This T cell receptor (beta chain) was retrieved from a study of graft-versus-host responses after intestinal transplantation. As concerns this clone: As yet, its antigen is unknown.

TCRdb keeps only in-frame clones here, not all; method: immunoSEQ multiplex PCR. The sample shows roughly 100,000 clones, around 91% of them seen only once. The clonotype comes from a human donor who was the organ donor for an intestinal transplant. The source material was unstimulated CD4+ T cells sorted from spleen or lymph node cells, sampled before transplant.

CDR3 DNA: TGTGCCAGCAGCTTCGTCAGGCTCCGGGGACTACCCTACAATGAGCAGTTCTTC. Residues: CASSFVRLRGLPYNEQFF. The chain has TRBV7-8 and TRBJ2-1; 7 nucleotides match TRBD2. The CDR3 runs 18 residues. V dropped 3 bases and J dropped 2; count of bases not matched to a gene: 13. Germline lookup yields CDR1 SGHVS and CDR2 FQNEAQ.